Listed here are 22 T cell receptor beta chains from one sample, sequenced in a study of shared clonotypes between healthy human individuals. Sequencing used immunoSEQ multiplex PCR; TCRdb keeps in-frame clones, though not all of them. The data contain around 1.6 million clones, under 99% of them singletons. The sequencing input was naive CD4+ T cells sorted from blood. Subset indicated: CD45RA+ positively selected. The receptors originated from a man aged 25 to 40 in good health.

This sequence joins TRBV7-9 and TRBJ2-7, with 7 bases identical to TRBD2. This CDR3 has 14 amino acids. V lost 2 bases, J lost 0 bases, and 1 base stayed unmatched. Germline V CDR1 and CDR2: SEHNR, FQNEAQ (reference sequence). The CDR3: CASSLREVSYEQYF. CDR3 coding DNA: TGTGCCAGCAGCTTACGGGAGGTCTCCTACGAGCAGTACTTC.

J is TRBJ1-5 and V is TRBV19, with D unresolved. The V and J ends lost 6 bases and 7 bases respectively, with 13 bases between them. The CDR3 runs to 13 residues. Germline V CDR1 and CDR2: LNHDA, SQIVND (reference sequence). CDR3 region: CASSLSGWQPQHF. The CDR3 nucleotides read TGTGCCAGTAGCCTCAGCGGTTGGCAGCCCCAGCATTTT.

The CDR3 reads CATSRGGIDTGELFF. For the CDR3, the DNA is TGTGCCACCAGCAGAGGGGGTATAGACACCGGGGAGCTGTTTTTT. The rearrangement uses TRBV15 and TRBJ2-2; no firm D call. This CDR3 spans 15 amino acids. V was shortened by 1 base and J by 3 bases, with 9 bases between the two germline ends. Per the germline V gene, CDR1 is LNHNV and CDR2 is YYDKDF (reference sequence).

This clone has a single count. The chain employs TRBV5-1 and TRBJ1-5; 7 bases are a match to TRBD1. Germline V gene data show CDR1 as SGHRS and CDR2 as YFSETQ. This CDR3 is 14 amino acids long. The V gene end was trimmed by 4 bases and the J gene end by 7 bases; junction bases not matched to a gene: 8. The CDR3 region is CASSREGAGQPQHF. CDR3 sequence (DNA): TGCGCCAGCAGCCGAGAGGGGGCAGGGCAGCCCCAGCATTTT.

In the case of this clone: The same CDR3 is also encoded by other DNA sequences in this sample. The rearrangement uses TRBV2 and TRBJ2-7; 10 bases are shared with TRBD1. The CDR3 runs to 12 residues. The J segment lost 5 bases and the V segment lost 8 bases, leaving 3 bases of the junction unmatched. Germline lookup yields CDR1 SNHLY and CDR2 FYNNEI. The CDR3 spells CASRDRGDEQYF. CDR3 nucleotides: TGTGCCAGCCGGGACAGGGGCGACGAGCAGTACTTC.

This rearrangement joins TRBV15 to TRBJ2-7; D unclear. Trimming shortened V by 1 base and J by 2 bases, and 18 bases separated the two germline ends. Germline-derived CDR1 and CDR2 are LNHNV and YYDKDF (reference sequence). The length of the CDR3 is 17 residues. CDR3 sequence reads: CATSRVYSRRRTYEQYF. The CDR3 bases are TGTGCCACCAGCAGAGTTTATAGCCGGCGAAGAACCTACGAGCAGTACTTC.

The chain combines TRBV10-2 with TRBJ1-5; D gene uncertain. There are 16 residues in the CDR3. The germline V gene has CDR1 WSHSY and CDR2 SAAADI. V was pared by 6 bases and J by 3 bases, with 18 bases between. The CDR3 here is CASRGGLGGYNQPQHF. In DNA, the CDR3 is TGCGCCAGCAGAGGCGGACTGGGAGGATACAATCAGCCCCAGCATTTT.

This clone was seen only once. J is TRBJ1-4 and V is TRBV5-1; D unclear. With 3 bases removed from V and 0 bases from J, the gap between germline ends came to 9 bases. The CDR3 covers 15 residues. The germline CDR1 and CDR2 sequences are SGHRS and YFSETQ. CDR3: CASSSRTSTNEKLFF. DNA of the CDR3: TGCGCCAGCAGCTCAAGGACTTCAACTAATGAAAAACTGTTTTTT.

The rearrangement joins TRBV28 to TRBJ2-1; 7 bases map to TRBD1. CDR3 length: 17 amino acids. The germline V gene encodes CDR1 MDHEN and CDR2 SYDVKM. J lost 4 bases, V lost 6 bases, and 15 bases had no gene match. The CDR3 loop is CASSSWGRDSLYNEQFF. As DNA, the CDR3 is TGTGCCAGCAGCTCTTGGGGCCGGGACAGCCTATACAATGAGCAGTTCTTC.

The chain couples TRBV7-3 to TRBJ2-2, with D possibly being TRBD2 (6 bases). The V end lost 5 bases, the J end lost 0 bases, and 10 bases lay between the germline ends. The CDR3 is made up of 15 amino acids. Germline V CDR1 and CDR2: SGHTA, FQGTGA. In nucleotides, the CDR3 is TGTGCCAGCAGCCATGGACTAACGAACACCGGGGAGCTGTTTTTT. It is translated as CASSHGLTNTGELFF.

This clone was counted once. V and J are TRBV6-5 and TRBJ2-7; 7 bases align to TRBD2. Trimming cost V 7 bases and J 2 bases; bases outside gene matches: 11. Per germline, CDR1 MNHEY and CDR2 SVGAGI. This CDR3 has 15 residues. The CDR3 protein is CASKKLALEAYEQYF. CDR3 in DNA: TGTGCCAGCAAAAAACTAGCGCTAGAGGCCTACGAGCAGTACTTC.

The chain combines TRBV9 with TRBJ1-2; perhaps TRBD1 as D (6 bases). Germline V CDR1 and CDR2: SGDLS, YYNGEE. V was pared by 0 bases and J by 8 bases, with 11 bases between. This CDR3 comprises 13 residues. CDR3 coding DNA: TGTGCCAGCAGCGTAGCAGGGGTGGGCGGCTACACCTTC. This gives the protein CASSVAGVGGYTF.

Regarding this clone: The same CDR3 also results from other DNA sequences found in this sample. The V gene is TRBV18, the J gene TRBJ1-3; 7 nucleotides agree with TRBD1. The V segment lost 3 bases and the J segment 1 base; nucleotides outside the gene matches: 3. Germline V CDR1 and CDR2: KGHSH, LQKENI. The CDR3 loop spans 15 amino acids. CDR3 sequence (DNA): TGTGCCAGCTCACCCACAGGGGATTCTGGAAACACCATATATTTT. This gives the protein CASSPTGDSGNTIYF.

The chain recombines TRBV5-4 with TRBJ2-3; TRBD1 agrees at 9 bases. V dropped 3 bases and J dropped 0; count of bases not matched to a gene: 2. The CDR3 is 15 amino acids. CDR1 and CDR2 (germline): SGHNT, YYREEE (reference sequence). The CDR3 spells CASSSDRGSTDTQYF. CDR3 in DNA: TGTGCCAGCAGCTCGGACAGGGGTAGCACAGATACGCAGTATTTT. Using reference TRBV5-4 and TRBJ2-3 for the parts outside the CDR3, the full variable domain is ETGVTQSPTHLIKTRGQQVTLRCSSQSGHNTVSWYQQALGQGPQFIFQYYREEENGRGNFPPRFSGLQFPNYSSELNVNALELDDSALYLCASSSDRGSTDTQYFGPGTRLTVL.

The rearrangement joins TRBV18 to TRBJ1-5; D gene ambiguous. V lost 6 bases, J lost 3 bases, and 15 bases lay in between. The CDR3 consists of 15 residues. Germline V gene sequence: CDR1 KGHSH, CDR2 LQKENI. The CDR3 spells CASSSAGVANQPQHF. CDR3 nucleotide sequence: TGTGCCAGCTCCTCGGCGGGAGTAGCCAATCAGCCCCAGCATTTT.

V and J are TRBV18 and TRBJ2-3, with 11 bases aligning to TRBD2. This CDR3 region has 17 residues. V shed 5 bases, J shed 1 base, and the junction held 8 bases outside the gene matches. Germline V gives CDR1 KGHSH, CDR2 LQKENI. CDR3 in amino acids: CASSTTRLAGRTDTQYF. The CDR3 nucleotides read TGTGCCAGCTCAACAACGAGACTAGCGGGGCGCACAGATACGCAGTATTTT.

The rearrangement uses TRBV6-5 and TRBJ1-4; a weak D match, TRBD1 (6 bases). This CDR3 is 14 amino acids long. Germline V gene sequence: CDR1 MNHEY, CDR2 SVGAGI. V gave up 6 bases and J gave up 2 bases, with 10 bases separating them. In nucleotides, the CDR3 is TGTGCCAGCAGAACAGGGTTTACTAATGAAAAACTGTTTTTT. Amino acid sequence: CASRTGFTNEKLFF.

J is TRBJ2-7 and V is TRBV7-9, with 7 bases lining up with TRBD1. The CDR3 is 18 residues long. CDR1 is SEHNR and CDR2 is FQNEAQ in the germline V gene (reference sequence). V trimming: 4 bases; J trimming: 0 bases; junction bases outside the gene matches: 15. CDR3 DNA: TGTGCCAGCAGCTCTAGGACAGGTTTGACTTCATACTCCTACGAGCAGTACTTC. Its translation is CASSSRTGLTSYSYEQYF.

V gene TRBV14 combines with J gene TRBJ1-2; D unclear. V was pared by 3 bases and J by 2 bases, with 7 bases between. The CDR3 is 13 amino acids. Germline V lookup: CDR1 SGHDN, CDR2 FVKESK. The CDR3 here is CASSHDVNYGYTF. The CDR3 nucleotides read TGTGCCAGCAGCCATGACGTCAACTATGGCTACACCTTC.

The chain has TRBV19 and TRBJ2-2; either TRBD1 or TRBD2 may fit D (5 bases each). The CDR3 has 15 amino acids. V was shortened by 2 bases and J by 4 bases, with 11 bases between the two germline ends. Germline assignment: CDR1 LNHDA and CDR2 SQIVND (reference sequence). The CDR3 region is CASSIRQRGTGELFF. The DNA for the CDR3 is TGTGCCAGTAGTATAAGACAGAGGGGCACCGGGGAGCTGTTTTTT.

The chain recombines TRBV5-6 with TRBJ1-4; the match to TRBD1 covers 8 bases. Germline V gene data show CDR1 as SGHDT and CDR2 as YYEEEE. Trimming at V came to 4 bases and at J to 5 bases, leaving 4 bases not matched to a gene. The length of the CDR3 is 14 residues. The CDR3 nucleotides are TGTGCCAGCAGCCTGACAGGGGAGAATGAAAAACTGTTTTTT. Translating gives CASSLTGENEKLFF.

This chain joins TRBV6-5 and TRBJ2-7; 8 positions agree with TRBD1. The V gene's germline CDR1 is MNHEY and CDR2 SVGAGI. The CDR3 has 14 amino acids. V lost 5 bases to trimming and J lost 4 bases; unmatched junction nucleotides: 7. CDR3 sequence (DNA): TGTGCCAGCAGTATTCCGCAGGGGGCTTACGAGCAGTACTTC. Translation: CASSIPQGAYEQYF.